One TCR beta chain is described in this entry. Assay: immunoSEQ multiplex PCR; the TCRdb copy retains only in-frame clones and omits some. In the table there are 200,000 to 250,000 clones, about 82% of which are singletons. The data originate from a study of blood T cell repertoires in COVID-19. Study overall: Donors in the United States, Italy and Spain gave samples during acute or convalescent COVID-19. The analysed material was cDNA or gDNA that came from T cells, B-cell-depleted T cells, or PBMCs.

Germline V gene lookup returns CDR1 MNHEY and CDR2 SVGAGI. There are 11 residues in the CDR3. Trimming pared 4 bases from V and 6 bases from J, leaving 7 bases between. J is TRBJ2-7 and V is TRBV6-5; D is unclear. This sequence originates from a woman at least 80 years old with COVID-19, enrolled during active disease. The material sequenced was peripheral blood. CDR3 residues: CASSSLGEQYV. The CDR3 coding sequence is TGTGCCAGCAGTTCGCTCGGCGAGCAGTACGTC.